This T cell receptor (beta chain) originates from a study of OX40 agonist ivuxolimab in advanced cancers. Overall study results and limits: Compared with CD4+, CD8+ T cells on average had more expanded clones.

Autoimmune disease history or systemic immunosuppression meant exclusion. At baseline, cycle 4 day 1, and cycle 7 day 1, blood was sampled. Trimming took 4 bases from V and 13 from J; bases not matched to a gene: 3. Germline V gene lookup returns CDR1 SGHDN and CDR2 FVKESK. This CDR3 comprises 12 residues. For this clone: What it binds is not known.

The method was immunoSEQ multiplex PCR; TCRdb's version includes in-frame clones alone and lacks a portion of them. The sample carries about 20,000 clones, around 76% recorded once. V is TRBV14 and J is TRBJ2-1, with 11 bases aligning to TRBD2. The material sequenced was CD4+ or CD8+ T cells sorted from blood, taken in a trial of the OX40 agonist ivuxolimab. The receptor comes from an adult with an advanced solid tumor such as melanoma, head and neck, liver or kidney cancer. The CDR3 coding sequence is TGTGCCAGCAGCCTTAGCGGGGGGGCTCAGTTCTTC. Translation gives CASSLSGGAQFF.